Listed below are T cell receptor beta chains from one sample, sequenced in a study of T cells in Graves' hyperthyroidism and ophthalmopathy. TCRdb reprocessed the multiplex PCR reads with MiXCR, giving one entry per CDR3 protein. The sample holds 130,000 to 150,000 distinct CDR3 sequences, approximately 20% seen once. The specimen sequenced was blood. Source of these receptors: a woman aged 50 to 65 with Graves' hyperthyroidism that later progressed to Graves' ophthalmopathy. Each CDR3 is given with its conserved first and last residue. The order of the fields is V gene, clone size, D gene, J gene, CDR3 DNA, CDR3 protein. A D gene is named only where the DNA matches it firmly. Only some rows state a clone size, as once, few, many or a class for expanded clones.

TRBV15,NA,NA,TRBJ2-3,TGTGCCACCAGCAGACCGGGACTGGGCACAGATACGCAGTATTTT,CATSRPGLGTDTQYF
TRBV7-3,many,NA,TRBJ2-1,TGTGCCAGCAGCTTACGCTTCTACAATGAGCAGTTCTTC,CASSLRFYNEQFF
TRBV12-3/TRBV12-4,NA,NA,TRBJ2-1,TGTGCCAGCAGTTTGGGACCAAACAATGAGCAGTTCTTC,CASSLGPNNEQFF
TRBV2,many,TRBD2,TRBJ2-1,TGTGCCAGCAGTGAAAGGACAAGGACTAGCGGGATACGAGGCGGTGAGCAGTTCTTC,CASSERTRTSGIRGGEQFF
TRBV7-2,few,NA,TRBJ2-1,TGTGCCAGCAGCTTAGCGCAAGGGGGATACAATGAGCAGTTCTTC,CASSLAQGGYNEQFF
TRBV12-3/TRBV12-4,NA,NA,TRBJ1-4,TGTGCCAGCAGTTTAGAGGGTTCGGGGTCCCATGAAAAACTGTTTTTT,CASSLEGSGSHEKLFF
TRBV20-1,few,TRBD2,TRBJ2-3,TGCAGTGCTAGAGACCTAGCGGCTAGCACAGATACGCAGTATTTT,CSARDLAASTDTQYF
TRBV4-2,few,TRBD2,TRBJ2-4,TGTGCCAGCAGCCAAGGGGGACTAGCGGGAAAAGGAATCGACATTCAGTACTTC,CASSQGGLAGKGIDIQYF
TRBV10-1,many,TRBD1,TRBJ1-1,TGCGCCAGCAGTGTTCCTCCCGGGCCAGGGGGATTACCGAACACTGAAGCTTTCTTT,CASSVPPGPGGLPNTEAFF
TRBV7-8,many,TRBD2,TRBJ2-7,TGTGCCAGCAGCGCACGACTAGCGGAGGTCTCCTACGAGCAGTACTTC,CASSARLAEVSYEQYF
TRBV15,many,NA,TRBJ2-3,TGTGCCACCAGCAGAGATCGGATAGATACGCAGTATTTT,CATSRDRIDTQYF
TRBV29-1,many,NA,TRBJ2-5,TGCAGCGTGGGCCCCGGGACCCAGTACTTC,CSVGPGTQYF
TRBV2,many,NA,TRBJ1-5,TGTGCCAGCAGTGAGACAGGCTATAGCAATCAGCCCCAGCATTTT,CASSETGYSNQPQHF